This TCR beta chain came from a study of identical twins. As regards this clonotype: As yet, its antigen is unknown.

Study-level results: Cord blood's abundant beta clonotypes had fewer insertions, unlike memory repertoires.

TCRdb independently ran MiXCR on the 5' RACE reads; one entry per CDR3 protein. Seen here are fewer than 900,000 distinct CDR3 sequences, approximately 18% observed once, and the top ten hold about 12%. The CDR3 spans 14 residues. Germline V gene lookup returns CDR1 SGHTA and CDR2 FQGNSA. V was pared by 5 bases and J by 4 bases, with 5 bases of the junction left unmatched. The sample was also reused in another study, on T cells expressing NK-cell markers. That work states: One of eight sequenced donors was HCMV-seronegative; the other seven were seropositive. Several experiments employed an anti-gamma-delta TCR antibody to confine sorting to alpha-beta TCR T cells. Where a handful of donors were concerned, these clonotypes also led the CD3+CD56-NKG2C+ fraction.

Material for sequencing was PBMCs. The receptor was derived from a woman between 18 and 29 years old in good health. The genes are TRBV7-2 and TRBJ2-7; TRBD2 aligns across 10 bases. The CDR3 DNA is TGTGCCAGCAGCAGCGGGGGGGCCGCATACGAGCAGTACTTC. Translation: CASSSGGAAYEQYF.